The subject of this entry is one TCR beta chain. A single count supports this clone. No cognate antigen has been identified for it. Base-call qualities are not available, and no considerably larger clone is one nucleotide away. The immunoSEQ Assay was the method used to sequence TCRbeta CDR3 regions. After extraction, genomic DNA underwent amplification by bias-controlled multiplex PCR, followed by high-throughput sequencing. In the original analysis: To quantify the absolute abundance of every unique TCRbeta CDR3 region, sequences were collapsed and filtered. Usable DNA was measured by amplifying reference genes present in all nucleated cells, and TCRbeta template counts were normalized to that usable DNA to estimate T cell fraction. Repertoire TCRs were annotated as SARS-CoV-2-specific when V gene, CDR3 amino acid sequence and J gene were exactly matched to a known reactive TCR set. MIRA supplied the reference SARS-CoV-2 TCR set, which was filtered for enrichment in COVID-19-positive ImmuneCODE repertoires so that public or cross-reactive TCRs were removed. Drawing on the MIRA antigens, annotated TCRs were analysed further at the level of specific ORF or position within ORF. Breadth was defined as annotated unique rearrangements over total unique productive rearrangements; depth was the summed frequency of those rearrangements. TCR breadth was compared between groups using two-sided Wilcoxon rank-sum tests. This immuneACCESS table, as held by TCRdb, lists in-frame sequences with V and J called but not all clones. Of the missing ones, under half trace to an unresolved V gene in checked studies; the others have no known cause. Clone size and the V and J calls come from that table; the DNA yielded D and trimming. Within this sample are just under 250,000 clones, with 88% of them counted one time only. The ten largest clones take up roughly 10% of the sample.

This record belongs to a study of Ad26.COV2.S vaccination and SARS-CoV-2 variants (dated by TCRdb to the early 2020s). With regard to the full study: Vaccine-arm donors came from COV1001, a multicentre, randomized, double-blind, placebo-controlled phase I-IIa trial of Ad26.COV2.S in healthy adults. Ad26.COV2.S was given intramuscularly at 5x10^10 or 1x10^11 viral particles, as a single shot or as two shots 56 days apart. Sequencing of the TCRbeta repertoire served to evaluate the specificity and breadth of SARS-CoV-2-reactive T cell receptors following Ad26.COV2.S vaccination. A total of around 32 samples were included in the TCR-sequenced set, comprising 19 Ad26.COV2.S vaccine recipients, 5 placebo recipients and 8 SARS-CoV-2 convalescent individuals. Participants in the trial were split at random into five groups of five each, receiving low-dose or high-dose Ad26.COV2.S once or twice, or else placebo on both occasions. Blinding of investigators to trial group allocation was maintained during experiments and outcome assessment. General conclusions and limits of the study: The study was not powered to compare responses between vaccine doses or regimens. It was noted by the authors that total T cell responses may have been underestimated by the TCR breadth and depth analyses. Compared with placebo recipients, Ad26.COV2.S recipients showed higher spike-specific TCR breadth (P = 0.0014). After vaccination, substantial breadth of spike-specific CD8+ and CD4+ T cell responses was reported. Vaccine and placebo recipients had comparable non-spike TCR breadth, which fits with the vaccine containing only spike.

CDR1 and CDR2 are read off the germline V gene as SGHRS and YFSETQ. A distance of 21 bases separates the germline ends of V and J, which lose 4 bases and 0 bases respectively. Including the terminal cysteine and phenylalanine, the CDR3 comprises 18 residues. CDR3 DNA is the only sequence kept; it has 54 bases, read in frame from the first base. Read against the paper, the sample's treatment or condition label means: some 20 received Ad26.COV2.S at low or high dose, single or two shots; roughly 5 received placebo; per-sample allocation not given. For vaccine and placebo recipients, the sequenced repertoires came from samples collected on day 63 after the first injection. In Cohort 1b, around 23 adults aged 18-55 years were enrolled at a single site in Boston, USA, between 29 July and 7 August 2020. Ad26.COV2.S was a replication-incompetent adenovirus type 26 vector expressing a prefusion-stabilized SARS-CoV-2 spike protein from the original Wuhan strain.

The chain is encoded by TRBV5-1 joined to TRBJ2-3; the D call is tentative, TRBD1 or TRBD2, as each matches 5 bases. The material sequenced was peripheral blood, taken in a trial of Ad26.COV2.S vaccine versus placebo. This receptor was taken from a person aged 18 to 65 who received the Ad26.COV2.S COVID-19 vaccine or a placebo. At the DNA level, the sequence is TGCGCCAGCAGCGCTGGGGTTCCCGGGACCCCTAGCACAGATACGCAGTATTTT. This codes for CASSAGVPGTPSTDTQYF.